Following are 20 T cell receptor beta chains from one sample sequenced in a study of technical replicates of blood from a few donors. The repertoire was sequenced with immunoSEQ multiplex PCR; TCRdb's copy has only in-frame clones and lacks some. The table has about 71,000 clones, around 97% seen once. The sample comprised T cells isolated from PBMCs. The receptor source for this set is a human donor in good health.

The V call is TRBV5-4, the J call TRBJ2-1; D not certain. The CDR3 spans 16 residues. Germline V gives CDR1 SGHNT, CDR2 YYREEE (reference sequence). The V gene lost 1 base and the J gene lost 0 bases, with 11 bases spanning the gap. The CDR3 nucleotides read TGTGCCAGCAGCTTGAGTAAGCCTAACTCCTACAATGAGCAGTTCTTC. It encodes CASSLSKPNSYNEQFF.

The CDR3: CASSHIAGTLTDEQFF. The CDR3 DNA is TGTGCCAGCAGTCATATAGCGGGCACCCTTACCGATGAGCAGTTCTTC. The V gene is TRBV5-4, the J gene TRBJ2-1, with 7 bases lining up with TRBD2. Germline V gene data show CDR1 as SGHNT and CDR2 as YYREEE (reference sequence). Losses at the gene ends were 5 bases for V and 8 bases for J; bases not matched to a gene: 16. There are 16 residues in the CDR3.

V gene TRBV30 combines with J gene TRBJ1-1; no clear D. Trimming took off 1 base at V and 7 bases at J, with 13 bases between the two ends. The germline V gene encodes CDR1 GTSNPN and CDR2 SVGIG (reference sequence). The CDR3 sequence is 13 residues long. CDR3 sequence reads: CAWSDGVGDEAFF. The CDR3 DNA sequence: TGTGCCTGGAGTGATGGGGTCGGGGATGAAGCTTTCTTT.

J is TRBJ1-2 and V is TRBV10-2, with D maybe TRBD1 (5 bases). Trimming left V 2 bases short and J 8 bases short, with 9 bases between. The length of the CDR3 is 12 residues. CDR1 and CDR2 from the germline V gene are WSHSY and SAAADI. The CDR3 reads CASSEGSGGYTF. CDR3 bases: TGCGCCAGCAGTGAGGGGTCAGGGGGCTACACCTTC.

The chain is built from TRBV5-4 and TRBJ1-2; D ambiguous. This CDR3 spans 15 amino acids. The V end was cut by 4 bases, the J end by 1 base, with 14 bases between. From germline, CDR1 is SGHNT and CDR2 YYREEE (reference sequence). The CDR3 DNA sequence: TGTGCCAGCAGCCCCCGAGAGGGAGGTAACTATGGCTACACCTTC. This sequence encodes CASSPREGGNYGYTF.

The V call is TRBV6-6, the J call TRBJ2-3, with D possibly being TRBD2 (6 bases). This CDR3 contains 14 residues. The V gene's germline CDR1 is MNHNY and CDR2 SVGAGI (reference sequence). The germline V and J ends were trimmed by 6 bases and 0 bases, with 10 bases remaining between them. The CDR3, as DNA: TGTGCCAGCAGAAATAGCGGTAGCACAGATACGCAGTATTTT. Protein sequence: CASRNSGSTDTQYF.

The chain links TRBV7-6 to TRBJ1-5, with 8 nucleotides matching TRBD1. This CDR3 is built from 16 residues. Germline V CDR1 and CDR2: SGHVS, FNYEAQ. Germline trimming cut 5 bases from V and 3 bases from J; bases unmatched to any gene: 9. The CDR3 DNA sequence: TGTGCCAGCAGCCAAGACGACAGGGGTGCCAATCAGCCCCAGCATTTT. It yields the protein CASSQDDRGANQPQHF.

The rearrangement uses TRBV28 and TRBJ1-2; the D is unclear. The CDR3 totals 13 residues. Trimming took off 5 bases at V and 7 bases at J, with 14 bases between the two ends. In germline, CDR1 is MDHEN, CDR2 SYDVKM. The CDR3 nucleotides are TGTGCCAGCAGTGTTGGTATCCCGGGTGGCTACACCTTC. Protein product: CASSVGIPGGYTF.

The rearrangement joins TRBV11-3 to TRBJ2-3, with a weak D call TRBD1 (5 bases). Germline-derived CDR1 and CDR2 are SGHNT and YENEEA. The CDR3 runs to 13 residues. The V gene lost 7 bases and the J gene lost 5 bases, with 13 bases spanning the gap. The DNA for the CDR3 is TGTGCCAGCACCTCCAGGGTAGGAGATACGCAGTATTTT. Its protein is CASTSRVGDTQYF. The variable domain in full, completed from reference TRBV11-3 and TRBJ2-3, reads EAGVVQSPRYKIIEKKQPVAFWCNPISGHNTLYWYLQNLGQGPELLIRYENEEAVDDSQLPKDRFSAERLKGVDSTLKIQPAELGDSAVYLCASTSRVGDTQYFGPGTRLTVL.

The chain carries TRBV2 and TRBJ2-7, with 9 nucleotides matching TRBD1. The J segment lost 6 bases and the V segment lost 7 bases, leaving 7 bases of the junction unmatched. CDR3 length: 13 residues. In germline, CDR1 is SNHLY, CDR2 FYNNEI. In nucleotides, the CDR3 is TGTGCCAGCACACTGACAGGGGGAAGCGAGCAGTACTTC. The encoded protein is CASTLTGGSEQYF.

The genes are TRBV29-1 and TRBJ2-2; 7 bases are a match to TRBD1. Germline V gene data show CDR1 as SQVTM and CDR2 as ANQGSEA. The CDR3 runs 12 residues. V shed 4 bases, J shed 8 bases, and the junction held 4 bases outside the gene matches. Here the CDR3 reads CSVVTGEGELFF. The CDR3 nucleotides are TGCAGCGTTGTAACAGGGGAAGGGGAGCTGTTTTTT.

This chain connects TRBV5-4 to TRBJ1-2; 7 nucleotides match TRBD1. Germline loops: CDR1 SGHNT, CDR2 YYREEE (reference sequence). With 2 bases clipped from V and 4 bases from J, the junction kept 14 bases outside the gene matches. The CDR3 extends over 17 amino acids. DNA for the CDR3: TGTGCCAGCAGCTTTGAGACAGGGTTAGTAAGGGGCTATGGCTACACCTTC. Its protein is CASSFETGLVRGYGYTF. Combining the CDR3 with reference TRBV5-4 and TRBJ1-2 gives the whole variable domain ETGVTQSPTHLIKTRGQQVTLRCSSQSGHNTVSWYQQALGQGPQFIFQYYREEENGRGNFPPRFSGLQFPNYSSELNVNALELDDSALYLCASSFETGLVRGYGYTFGSGTRLTVV.

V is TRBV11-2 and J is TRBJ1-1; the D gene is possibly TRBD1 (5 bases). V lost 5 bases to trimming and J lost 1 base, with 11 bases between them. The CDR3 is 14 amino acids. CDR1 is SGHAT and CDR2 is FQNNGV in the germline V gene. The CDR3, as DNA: TGTGCCAGCAGCCCGACGACAGAGAACACTGAAGCTTTCTTT. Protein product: CASSPTTENTEAFF.

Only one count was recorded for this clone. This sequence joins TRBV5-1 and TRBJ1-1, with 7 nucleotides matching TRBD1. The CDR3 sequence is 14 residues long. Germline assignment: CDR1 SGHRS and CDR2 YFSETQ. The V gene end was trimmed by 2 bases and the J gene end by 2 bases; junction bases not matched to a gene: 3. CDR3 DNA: TGCGCCAGCAGCTTACAGGGGTTTAACACTGAAGCTTTCTTT. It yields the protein CASSLQGFNTEAFF.

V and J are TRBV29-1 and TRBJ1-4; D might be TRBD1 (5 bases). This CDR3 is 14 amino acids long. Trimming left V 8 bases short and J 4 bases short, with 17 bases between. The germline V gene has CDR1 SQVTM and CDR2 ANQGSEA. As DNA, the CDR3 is TGCAGCTTAAAGCGACGACAGAGTAATGAAAAACTGTTTTTT. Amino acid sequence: CSLKRRQSNEKLFF.

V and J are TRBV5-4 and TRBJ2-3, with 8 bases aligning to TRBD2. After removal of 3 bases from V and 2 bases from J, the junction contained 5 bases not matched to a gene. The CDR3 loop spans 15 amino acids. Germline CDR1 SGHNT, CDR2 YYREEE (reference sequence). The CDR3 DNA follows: TGTGCCAGCAGCTCAACACTAGCGGTCACAGATACGCAGTATTTT. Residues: CASSSTLAVTDTQYF.

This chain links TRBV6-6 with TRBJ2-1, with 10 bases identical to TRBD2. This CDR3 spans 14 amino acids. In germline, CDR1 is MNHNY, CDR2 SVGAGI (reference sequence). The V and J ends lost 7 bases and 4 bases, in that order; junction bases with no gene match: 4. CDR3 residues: CASTAGGNYNEQFF. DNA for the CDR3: TGTGCCAGCACAGCGGGGGGGAATTACAATGAGCAGTTCTTC.

The DNA of the CDR3 is TGTGCCAGCAGCCTTAAAGCCAGGCCTCCCTACGAGCAGTACTTC. This translates into CASSLKARPPYEQYF. This chain connects TRBV27 to TRBJ2-7; D gene ambiguous. The germline CDR1 and CDR2 sequences are MNHEY and SMNVEV (reference sequence). This CDR3 is built from 15 residues. Trimming removed 6 bases from V and 2 bases from J, with 17 bases in between.

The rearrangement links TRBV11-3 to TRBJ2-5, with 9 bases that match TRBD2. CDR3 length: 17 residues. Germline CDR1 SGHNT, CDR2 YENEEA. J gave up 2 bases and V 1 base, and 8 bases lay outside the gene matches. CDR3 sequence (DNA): TGTGCCAGCAGCTTAGTTGGCGGGGGGGACATTCAAGAGACCCAGTACTTC. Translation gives CASSLVGGGDIQETQYF. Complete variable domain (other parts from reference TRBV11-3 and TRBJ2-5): EAGVVQSPRYKIIEKKQPVAFWCNPISGHNTLYWYLQNLGQGPELLIRYENEEAVDDSQLPKDRFSAERLKGVDSTLKIQPAELGDSAVYLCASSLVGGGDIQETQYFGPGTRLLVL.

The DNA for the CDR3 is TGTGCCAAGCAGACCAGGGGGCTAAATGAAAAACTGTTTTTT. It translates to CAKQTRGLNEKLFF. This rearrangement joins TRBV30 to TRBJ1-4; 8 nucleotides line up with TRBD1. V lost 8 bases to trimming and J lost 5 bases; unmatched junction nucleotides: 10. The CDR3 contains 14 residues. Germline CDR1 GTSNPN, CDR2 SVGIG (reference sequence).